These 15 T cell receptor beta chains were sequenced from one sample in a study of T-cell reconstitution after alpha-beta-depleted transplantation in children. Regarding the study as a whole: By one year post-transplant, T-cell counts and diversity largely arose from T cells that were newly produced.

Unique molecular identifiers were built into the TCRbeta library. TCRdb processed the PCR reads anew with MiXCR; each CDR3 protein has one entry. The repertoire holds 250,000 to 300,000 distinct CDR3 sequences, with almost 8% as singletons. These TCRs are of unknown antigen specificity. This specimen consisted of peripheral blood, obtained 360 days after TCRalphabeta/CD19-depleted stem cell transplant. Every receptor here comes from a female patient younger than 10 who had a stem cell transplant for Fanconi anemia, so the T cells may come from the graft donor.

This clonotype was picked up many times. This chain connects TRBV7-8 to TRBJ2-3, with 13 bases identical to TRBD2. Trimming removed 4 bases from V and 2 bases from J; junction bases left unmatched: 9. Germline CDR1 and CDR2: SGHVS and FQNEAQ. The CDR3 totals 18 residues. The CDR3 DNA reads TGTGCCAGCAGCTCATCTTGGACTAGCGGGAGTCACACAGATACGCAGTATTTT. Translated, it gives CASSSSWTSGSHTDTQYF.

Ten or more counts support this clonotype. The rearrangement joins TRBV7-6 to TRBJ2-3; D may correspond to TRBD1 or TRBD2 (5 bases each). The CDR3 extends over 15 amino acids. The germline V gene has CDR1 SGHVS and CDR2 FNYEAQ. Trimming left V 5 bases short and J 0 bases short, with 12 bases between. The CDR3: CASSRTGRSTDTQYF. In nucleotides, the CDR3 is TGTGCCAGCAGCCGGACGGGACGGAGCACAGATACGCAGTATTTT.

This clonotype was recorded at least ten times. CDR3 DNA: TGTGCCAGCAGCCTTCTAGCGGGAGGGCCGACGGATACGCAGTATTTT. Translation gives CASSLLAGGPTDTQYF. V is TRBV27 and J is TRBJ2-3, with 12 bases identical to TRBD2. The germline CDR1 and CDR2 sequences are MNHEY and SMNVEV (reference sequence). V shed 6 bases and J 6 bases; nucleotides not matched to a gene: 10. This CDR3 spans 16 amino acids.

For the CDR3, the DNA is TGCGCCAGCAGCTGGGCGGGGGGACAACAAGAGACCCAGTACTTC. Translated, it gives CASSWAGGQQETQYF. The rearrangement links TRBV5-1 to TRBJ2-5; 8 nucleotides agree with TRBD2. The V gene end was trimmed by 3 bases and the J gene end by 2 bases; junction bases not matched to a gene: 6. The CDR3 runs to 15 residues. Germline CDR1 and CDR2: SGHRS and YFSETQ.

The chain has TRBV27 and TRBJ2-7, with D unresolved. Trimming left V 8 bases short and J 0 bases short, with 8 bases between. The germline CDR1 and CDR2 sequences are MNHEY and SMNVEV (reference sequence). The CDR3 totals 12 residues. For the CDR3, the DNA is TGTGCCAGCCGGGCTTTCTCCTACGAGCAGTACTTC. This sequence encodes CASRAFSYEQYF.

The gene calls are TRBV30 and TRBJ1-1; no clear D gene. Trimming pared 0 bases from V and 2 bases from J, leaving 7 bases between. The CDR3 runs 13 residues. Germline V lookup: CDR1 GTSNPN, CDR2 SVGIG (reference sequence). CDR3 in amino acids: CAWSVKANTEAFF. The CDR3 nucleotides read TGTGCCTGGAGTGTAAAGGCTAACACTGAAGCTTTCTTT.

This clonotype was recorded at least ten times. The genes are TRBV27 and TRBJ1-1; D not certain. CDR1 and CDR2 (germline): MNHEY, SMNVEV (reference sequence). The CDR3 totals 14 residues. The ends were cut back, 1 base at V and 8 bases at J, with 14 bases in the middle. CDR3: CASSLFHSLEEAFF. The CDR3 nucleotides are TGTGCCAGCAGTTTATTTCACAGCTTAGAAGAAGCTTTCTTT.

The table lists this clonotype with many counts. The chain couples TRBV20-1 to TRBJ1-4; unclear D gene. CDR1 and CDR2 from the germline V gene are DFQATT and SNEGSKA (reference sequence). The V and J ends lost 4 bases and 7 bases respectively, with 13 bases between them. The CDR3 covers 13 residues. The CDR3 DNA sequence: TGCAGTGCTACAGGACGGAGGAGTGAAAAACTGTTTTTT. Protein sequence: CSATGRRSEKLFF.

The sample holds many counts of this clonotype. The V gene is TRBV20-1, the J gene TRBJ2-7, with 14 bases lining up with TRBD2. Germline CDR1 DFQATT, CDR2 SNEGSKA (reference sequence). CDR3 length: 13 amino acids. CDR3 loop: CSPGLAGENEQYF. The CDR3 DNA is TGCAGCCCGGGACTAGCGGGAGAGAACGAGCAGTACTTC.

This clonotype was counted ten times or more. This chain uses TRBV29-1 with TRBJ2-5; the D is unclear. The CDR3 spans 12 residues. CDR1 and CDR2 (germline): SQVTM, ANQGSEA. Between the trimmed V and J ends, which lost 2 bases and 1 base, there was a span of 5 bases. The CDR3 DNA is TGCAGCGTTGAAATGGTCCAAGAGACCCAGTACTTC. Protein sequence: CSVEMVQETQYF. The variable domain in full, with the rest retrieved from reference TRBV29-1 and TRBJ2-5, is SAVISQKPSRDICQRGTSLTIQCQVDSQVTMMFWYRQQPGQSLTLIATANQGSEATYESGFVIDKFPISRPNLTFSTLTVSNMSPEDSSIYLCSVEMVQETQYFGPGTRLLVL.

Only a few counts were recorded for this clonotype. The chain carries TRBV28 and TRBJ1-2; no reliable D call. CDR1 is MDHEN, CDR2 SYDVKM, per germline. The CDR3 contains 13 residues. Trimming stripped 6 bases from V and 4 bases from J, with 12 bases between. The CDR3, as DNA: TGTGCCAGCAGCTCCTCACCATCCTATGGCTACACCTTC. Protein product: CASSSSPSYGYTF.

Details on this clonotype: It may be a read error: a sequence one base away is much more abundant. The CDR3 DNA reads TGCAGCGTCAACCCCGGGTCCCAAGAGACCCAGTACTTC. The encoded protein is CSVNPGSQETQYF. The chain combines TRBV29-1 with TRBJ2-5; D ambiguous. V lost 6 bases and J lost 1, with 12 bases in between. The CDR3 runs 13 residues. Germline-derived CDR1 and CDR2 are SQVTM and ANQGSEA.

Concerning this clonotype: One junction end disagrees with the germline gene, perhaps due to a read error. The V gene is TRBV6-5, the J gene TRBJ1-1, with D tentatively TRBD1 (6 bases). The CDR3 is made up of 16 amino acids. Germline V gene sequence: CDR1 MNHEY, CDR2 SVGAGI. The CDR3 spells CASSYSTGTIGPEALF. The CDR3 DNA reads as TGTGCCAGCAGTTACTCCACCGGGACAATTGGCCCTGAAGCTCTCTTT.

This clonotype has a count of ten or more. This chain joins TRBV6-5 and TRBJ2-1; 13 positions match TRBD2. V was pared by 6 bases and J by 7 bases, with 12 bases of the junction left unmatched. The V gene's germline CDR1 is MNHEY and CDR2 SVGAGI. The CDR3 runs 17 residues. The CDR3 DNA reads TGTGCCAGCAGCCGACTGGGGACTAGCGGGGCCCATAATGAGCAGTTCTTC. Residues: CASSRLGTSGAHNEQFF.

This sequence joins TRBV25-1 and TRBJ2-1; tentatively, D is TRBD1 (5 bases). Germline V gene sequence: CDR1 MGHDK, CDR2 SYGVNS. CDR3 size: 15 residues. The ends were cut back, 2 bases at V and 8 bases at J, with 16 bases in the middle. CDR3 sequence (DNA): TGTGCCAGCAGTGAAAGTCTCCAGGGTCTGGATGAGCAGTTCTTC. Translating gives CASSESLQGLDEQFF.